The 23 T cell receptor beta chains below were found in one sample sequenced in a study of identical twins. TCRdb analysed the 5' RACE reads with MiXCR anew, one entry per CDR3 protein. The table has approximately 890,000 distinct CDR3 sequences, 10% to 15% seen once. This sample was shared with a second study, whose subject was yellow fever vaccine responses in identical twins.

The sequencing input was PBMCs. The receptors were gathered from a young woman in good health.

This clonotype was counted ten times or more. The chain carries TRBV10-3 and TRBJ2-1, with D possibly matching TRBD2 (6 bases). Germline V gene lookup returns CDR1 ENHRY and CDR2 SYGVKD. The CDR3 has 14 amino acids. Trimming took 6 bases from V and 6 from J, leaving 15 bases between them. The CDR3 nucleotides read TGTGCCATCAGAACCCCCGGGGGATCCAATGAGCAGTTCTTC. It translates to CAIRTPGGSNEQFF.

The J gene is TRBJ1-2, the V gene TRBV5-1; 8 nucleotides align to TRBD1. CDR1 SGHRS and CDR2 YFSETQ come from the germline V gene. V was clipped by 4 bases and J by 6 bases; unmatched bases: 8. This CDR3 is built from 14 residues. CDR3 sequence: CASSQDRVLDGYTF. In DNA, the CDR3 is TGCGCCAGCAGCCAGGACAGGGTGCTCGATGGCTACACCTTC.

This clonotype occurred many times. The rearrangement joins TRBV29-1 to TRBJ2-7, with a weak D call TRBD1 (6 bases). Germline V lookup: CDR1 SQVTM, CDR2 ANQGSEA. Trimming cost V 6 bases and J 2 bases, with 17 bases left between them. The CDR3 loop spans 14 amino acids. In DNA form, the CDR3 reads TGCAGCGTGCGCGACAGGTTTTGGGCCTACGAGCAGTACTTC. It specifies CSVRDRFWAYEQYF.

This clonotype was picked up a small number of times. The CDR3 nucleotides read TGCAGTGCTAGAGAGGCATCTAGCACAGATACGCAGTATTTT. Its protein is CSAREASSTDTQYF. This chain uses TRBV20-1 with TRBJ2-3; D uncertain. The CDR3 has 14 amino acids. Germline V gene sequence: CDR1 DFQATT, CDR2 SNEGSKA (reference sequence). Between the trimmed V and J ends, which lost 0 bases and 0 bases, there was a span of 7 bases.

The chain links TRBV4-1 to TRBJ2-3; 8 bases match TRBD2. The CDR3 length is 15 residues. V was pared by 1 base and J by 1 base, with 1 base of the junction left unmatched. Per the germline V gene, CDR1 is MGHRA and CDR2 is YSYEKL. The CDR3 sequence: CASSQVLAGTDTQYF. CDR3 sequence (DNA): TGCGCCAGCAGCCAAGTACTAGCGGGCACAGATACGCAGTATTTT.

The gene calls are TRBV15 and TRBJ2-1; D is ambiguous. The germline V gene has CDR1 LNHNV and CDR2 YYDKDF (reference sequence). This CDR3 contains 12 residues. Trimming removed 1 base at V and 10 bases at J, with 8 bases between. The CDR3 is CATSRVIGEQFF. The CDR3 bases are TGTGCCACCAGCAGAGTGATAGGGGAGCAGTTCTTC.

The chain joins TRBV2 to TRBJ1-5; perhaps TRBD1 as D (6 bases). The CDR3 is 14 residues long. V lost 2 bases, J lost 5 bases, and 10 bases lay in between. From germline, CDR1 is SNHLY and CDR2 FYNNEI. In nucleotides, the CDR3 is TGTGCCAGCAGTGAACAGGGGAGGGATCAGCCCCAGCATTTT. Its translation is CASSEQGRDQPQHF.

This clonotype was detected many times. The J gene is TRBJ2-7, the V gene TRBV10-3; D gene unclear. The CDR3 covers 12 residues. CDR1 is ENHRY and CDR2 is SYGVKD in the germline V gene. Trimming cost V 2 bases and J 4 bases, with 6 bases left between them. CDR3 sequence reads: CAISETAYEQYV. DNA of the CDR3: TGTGCCATCAGTGAGACCGCTTACGAGCAGTACGTC.

This clonotype showed up just a few times. The chain has TRBV6-1 and TRBJ2-2; D perhaps matches TRBD1 (6 bases). Germline lookup yields CDR1 MNHNS and CDR2 SASEGT. V dropped 7 bases and J dropped 4 bases, with 19 bases sitting between them. CDR3 length: 16 amino acids. CDR3 nucleotides: TGTGCCAGCACCAGGCTGGGGGCGCTGGGCACCGGGGAGCTGTTTTTT. Translating gives CASTRLGALGTGELFF.

This clonotype was seen a handful of times. V is TRBV20-1 and J is TRBJ2-1, with TRBD2 matching over 10 bases. V lost 3 bases to trimming and J lost 7 bases; unmatched junction nucleotides: 9. Germline loops: CDR1 DFQATT, CDR2 SNEGSKA (reference sequence). The CDR3 has 15 amino acids. CDR3 in DNA: TGCAGTGCTAGGGGAAGCGGGGGGGCCTCGAATGAGCAGTTCTTC. Its protein product is CSARGSGGASNEQFF.

This clonotype was detected many times. This chain joins TRBV12-3 or TRBV12-4 and TRBJ2-1; 10 bases map to TRBD2. The CDR3 extends over 17 amino acids. The V segment lost 6 bases and the J segment 9 bases; nucleotides outside the gene matches: 17. CDR3: CASSPTLGASGSGEQFF. The CDR3 DNA follows: TGTGCCAGCAGCCCCACCCTCGGGGCTAGCGGGAGTGGTGAGCAGTTCTTC.

This clonotype was seen more than once but under ten times. The CDR3 region has the DNA TGTGCCAGCAGCGATAACAGGGGCGGCTACACCTTC. Protein sequence: CASSDNRGGYTF. This chain links TRBV11-2 with TRBJ1-2; 7 positions match TRBD1. V was pared by 5 bases and J by 8 bases, with 5 bases of the junction left unmatched. The CDR3 runs to 12 residues. Germline values: CDR1 SGHAT, CDR2 FQNNGV.

CDR3 amino acids: CASSPMGGPSNQPQHF. DNA of the CDR3: TGTGCCAGCAGCCCCATGGGGGGCCCTAGCAATCAGCCCCAGCATTTT. The chain is built from TRBV6-1 and TRBJ1-5; a weak D match, TRBD1 (6 bases). CDR3 length equals 16 residues. CDR1 is MNHNS and CDR2 is SASEGT in the germline V gene. Trimming cost V 6 bases and J 0 bases, with 15 bases left between them.

There are a few counts of this clonotype. V gene TRBV20-1 combines with J gene TRBJ2-2; 10 bases line up with TRBD2. CDR3 length equals 20 residues. Germline CDR1 and CDR2: DFQATT and SNEGSKA (reference sequence). After removal of 0 bases from V and 3 bases from J, the junction contained 16 bases not matched to a gene. The CDR3, as DNA: TGCAGTGCTAGAGAGCTGGGCTGCCTAGCGGGAGTAGCGGACACCGGGGAGCTGTTTTTT. As protein: CSARELGCLAGVADTGELFF.

There are a few counts of this clonotype. This chain links TRBV20-1 with TRBJ2-2, with TRBD2 identical over 9 bases. Germline-derived CDR1 and CDR2 are DFQATT and SNEGSKA (reference sequence). V lost 2 bases to trimming and J lost 3 bases; unmatched junction nucleotides: 4. The CDR3 is 15 amino acids. The CDR3 protein is CSARLAGPDTGELFF. The CDR3 DNA follows: TGCAGTGCTAGACTAGCGGGACCGGACACCGGGGAGCTGTTTTTT.

This clonotype was seen only a few times. The chain recombines TRBV7-2 with TRBJ1-5, with D possibly TRBD1 on 5 matching bases. Trimming removed 6 bases from V and 9 bases from J, with 15 bases in between. Germline V gene lookup returns CDR1 SGHTA and CDR2 FQGNSA. The CDR3 has 13 residues. CDR3 loop: CASSPGYSAPQHF. CDR3 bases: TGTGCCAGCAGTCCAGGGTATTCAGCGCCCCAGCATTTT.

Only a few counts were recorded for this clonotype. The V call is TRBV2, the J call TRBJ2-7; D gene unclear. The CDR3 has 13 amino acids. V was pared by 1 base and J by 0 bases, with 4 bases between. Germline V gives CDR1 SNHLY, CDR2 FYNNEI. CDR3 sequence reads: CASSEGSSYEQYF. Written as DNA, the CDR3 is TGTGCCAGCAGTGAAGGGAGCTCCTACGAGCAGTACTTC.

The J gene is TRBJ1-2, the V gene TRBV19; 7 bases align to TRBD1. CDR3 size: 14 residues. The germline V gene has CDR1 LNHDA and CDR2 SQIVND (reference sequence). The junction had 3 bases not matched to a gene; V was cut back by 1 base and J by 4 bases. CDR3 sequence: CASSIAGQTYGYTF. CDR3 sequence (DNA): TGTGCCAGTAGTATAGCGGGACAGACCTATGGCTACACCTTC.

The chain links TRBV20-1 to TRBJ2-7; D perhaps matches TRBD2 (5 bases). There are 13 residues in the CDR3. Trimming pared 4 bases from V and 3 bases from J, leaving 13 bases between. The germline V gene encodes CDR1 DFQATT and CDR2 SNEGSKA (reference sequence). The CDR3 spells CSAKKEALYEQYV. The DNA of the CDR3 is TGCAGTGCTAAGAAGGAGGCCCTCTACGAGCAGTACGTC.

The sample holds many counts of this clonotype. CDR3 DNA sequence: TGTGCCAGCAGTTTTTGGGTAGGCGGTCAGCCCCAGCATTTT. Translation gives CASSFWVGGQPQHF. J is TRBJ1-5 and V is TRBV12-3 or TRBV12-4; D is ambiguous. The V gene lost 3 bases and the J gene lost 6 bases, with 12 bases spanning the gap. This CDR3 comprises 14 residues.

This clonotype appeared many times. The genes are TRBV2 and TRBJ1-5, with TRBD1 as a possible D gene (5 bases). This CDR3 contains 15 residues. Per the germline V gene, CDR1 is SNHLY and CDR2 is FYNNEI. The V end was cut by 4 bases, the J end by 2 bases, with 12 bases between. The CDR3 DNA follows: TGTGCCAGCAGTGGGGACTCATATGGCAATCAGCCCCAGCATTTT. Amino acids: CASSGDSYGNQPQHF.

The genes are TRBV20-1 and TRBJ2-2; weak D call: TRBD1 (5 bases). V lost 6 bases, J lost 6 bases, and 14 bases lay in between. Germline V gene lookup returns CDR1 DFQATT and CDR2 SNEGSKA (reference sequence). The CDR3 has 13 residues. The CDR3: CSAGFQGAGELFF. The CDR3 DNA sequence: TGCAGTGCAGGGTTCCAGGGCGCCGGGGAGCTGTTTTTT.

This clonotype was recorded a few times. V and J are TRBV11-3 and TRBJ2-5; D is unclear. Trimming removed 5 bases at V and 4 bases at J, with 14 bases between. The V gene's germline CDR1 is SGHNT and CDR2 YENEEA. This CDR3 spans 14 amino acids. In DNA, the CDR3 is TGTGCCAGCAGCCAAGAGCTGTCCCTAGAGACCCAGTACTTC. This codes for CASSQELSLETQYF.